These T cell receptor beta chains were read from a single sample in a study of T cells in Graves' hyperthyroidism and ophthalmopathy. TCRdb re-derived calls from the multiplex PCR reads in MiXCR, one entry per CDR3 protein. This sample has over 650,000 distinct CDR3 sequences, with 45% found just once. Source material: peripheral blood or thyroid tissue (not recorded which). These receptors were obtained from an adult man with Graves' disease, either hyperthyroidism or ophthalmopathy (not recorded which). The CDR3 runs from the conserved cysteine through the conserved F or W. Fields, in order: V gene, clone size, D gene, J gene, CDR3 protein, CDR3 DNA. D genes are given only for firm matches. The listing skips clone size in some rows; elsewhere it reads once, few, many or a size class.

V: TRBV19
size: once
D: NA
J: TRBJ2-5
CDR3: CASSINWGETQYF
DNA: TGTGCCAGTAGTATAAATTGGGGGGAGACCCAGTACTTC

V: TRBV7-9
size: NA
D: NA
J: TRBJ1-2
CDR3: CASSPPGVVTINYGYTF
DNA: TGTGCCAGCAGCCCCCCGGGGGTGGTGACAATCAACTATGGCTACACCTTC

V: TRBV10-2
size: NA
D: TRBD1
J: TRBJ2-7
CDR3: CASSYMGQDYEQYF
DNA: TGCGCCAGCAGTTACATGGGACAGGACTACGAGCAGTACTTC

V: TRBV2
size: NA
D: NA
J: TRBJ1-4
CDR3: CASRPGASTNEKLFF
DNA: TGTGCCAGCAGGCCAGGGGCCTCAACTAATGAAAAACTGTTTTTT

V: TRBV11-2
size: NA
D: NA
J: TRBJ1-2
CDR3: CASSLGASVGGYTF
DNA: TGTGCCAGCAGCTTAGGGGCCTCCGTGGGTGGCTACACCTTC

V: TRBV5-1
size: few
D: NA
J: TRBJ2-2
CDR3: CASSLDSLTGELFF
DNA: TGCGCCAGCAGCTTGGATTCGCTAACCGGGGAGCTGTTTTTT

V: TRBV29-1
size: once
D: TRBD1
J: TRBJ2-7
CDR3: CSPGTDYEQYF
DNA: TGCAGCCCTGGGACAGACTACGAGCAGTACTTC

V: TRBV2
size: NA
D: TRBD2
J: TRBJ2-7
CDR3: CASNMGLAGGWNSYEQYF
DNA: TGTGCCAGCAATATGGGACTAGCGGGAGGTTGGAACTCCTACGAGCAGTACTTC

V: TRBV10-3
size: few
D: NA
J: TRBJ1-2
CDR3: CASRPAGGDYHYGYTF
DNA: TGTGCCAGCAGACCTGCCGGGGGCGATTATCACTATGGCTACACCTTC

V: TRBV5-5
size: NA
D: TRBD1
J: TRBJ2-2
CDR3: CASSSGRGPNTGELFF
DNA: TGCGCCAGCAGCTCAGGCAGGGGGCCGAACACCGGGGAGCTGTTTTTT

V: TRBV7-9
size: few
D: NA
J: TRBJ1-1
CDR3: CASSPTSRQATGGAEAFF
DNA: TGTGCCAGCAGCCCTACCTCTCGGCAAGCGACGGGGGGGGCTGAAGCTTTCTTT

V: TRBV7-2
size: many
D: NA
J: TRBJ2-5
CDR3: CASSLDSDVETQYF
DNA: TGTGCCAGCAGCTTAGATTCCGACGTAGAGACCCAGTACTTC

V: TRBV7-2
size: many
D: TRBD1
J: TRBJ2-5
CDR3: CASSSYGTDQETQYF
DNA: TGTGCCAGCAGCTCATACGGGACAGACCAAGAGACCCAGTACTTC

V: TRBV11-1
size: NA
D: NA
J: TRBJ1-1
CDR3: CASSSGTPFEAFF
DNA: TGTGCCAGCAGCTCGGGAACACCCTTCGAAGCTTTCTTT

V: TRBV10-3
size: NA
D: NA
J: TRBJ2-5
CDR3: CAISARDVGSQETQYF
DNA: TGTGCCATCAGTGCTAGAGATGTCGGGTCACAAGAGACCCAGTACTTC

V: TRBV7-2
size: many
D: NA
J: TRBJ1-4
CDR3: CASSLKGGEKLFF
DNA: TGTGCCAGCAGCTTAAAGGGTGGTGAAAAACTGTTTTTT

V: TRBV7-9
size: NA
D: TRBD1
J: TRBJ1-1
CDR3: CASRVGTGAFF
DNA: TGTGCCAGCAGAGTCGGGACAGGGGCTTTCTTT

V: TRBV7-9
size: NA
D: NA
J: TRBJ1-1
CDR3: CASRSSGVNTEAFF
DNA: TGTGCCAGCAGGAGCTCCGGGGTAAACACTGAAGCTTTCTTT

V: TRBV10-3
size: many
D: NA
J: TRBJ1-4
CDR3: CAISESRGETNEKLFF
DNA: TGTGCCATCAGTGAGTCCAGGGGAGAAACTAATGAAAAACTGTTTTTT

V: TRBV7-9
size: few
D: TRBD2
J: TRBJ2-7
CDR3: CASSNSGTSYEQYF
DNA: TGTGCCAGTAGCAATAGCGGGACCTCCTACGAGCAGTACTTC

V: TRBV29-1
size: NA
D: NA
J: TRBJ1-1
CDR3: CSVGEQGTQTF
DNA: TGCAGCGTTGGAGAACAGGGAACACAAACCTTT

V: TRBV10-3
size: NA
D: NA
J: TRBJ1-3
CDR3: CAISEGGSGNTIYF
DNA: TGTGCCATCAGTGAGGGGGGCTCTGGAAACACCATATATTTT

V: TRBV25-1
size: many
D: NA
J: TRBJ1-6
CDR3: CASSDSGLNNSPLHF
DNA: TGTGCCAGCAGTGACTCTGGCCTGAATAATTCACCCCTCCACTTT

V: TRBV9
size: NA
D: NA
J: TRBJ2-5
CDR3: CASRGFEETQYF
DNA: TGTGCCAGCAGAGGATTCGAGGAGACCCAGTACTTC

V: TRBV2
size: NA
D: TRBD1
J: TRBJ1-2
CDR3: CASRIRDRNYGYTF
DNA: TGTGCCAGCAGGATAAGGGACAGAAACTATGGCTACACCTTC

V: TRBV10-3
size: many
D: TRBD2
J: TRBJ2-7
CDR3: CAIMASGGSEQYF
DNA: TGTGCCATCATGGCTAGCGGGGGATCCGAGCAGTACTTC

V: TRBV10-2
size: NA
D: TRBD1
J: TRBJ1-2
CDR3: CASSESRQGYGYTF
DNA: TGCGCCAGCAGTGAGTCCAGACAGGGCTATGGCTACACCTTC

V: TRBV10-2
size: NA
D: TRBD2
J: TRBJ2-7
CDR3: CASGGTSAPYEQYF
DNA: TGTGCCAGCGGGGGGACTAGCGCTCCCTACGAGCAGTACTTC

V: TRBV6-5
size: NA
D: NA
J: TRBJ1-1
CDR3: CASSEAWNTEAFF
DNA: TGTGCCAGCAGTGAAGCATGGAACACTGAAGCTTTCTTT

V: TRBV9
size: many
D: NA
J: TRBJ2-5
CDR3: CASSQSRDGLTTQYF
DNA: TGTGCCAGCAGCCAATCCAGGGACGGGCTTACTACCCAGTACTTC

V: TRBV29-1
size: NA
D: NA
J: TRBJ2-7
CDR3: CSILGGRSGSSHSSYEQYF
DNA: TGCAGCATACTCGGAGGGCGGTCGGGGTCGTCCCACTCCTCCTACGAGCAGTACTTC

V: TRBV7-9
size: NA
D: NA
J: TRBJ2-6
CDR3: CASSQGSTGANVLTF
DNA: TGTGCCAGCAGCCAAGGGTCCACGGGGGCCAACGTCCTGACTTTC

V: TRBV5-1
size: NA
D: NA
J: TRBJ1-2
CDR3: CASSQADLGRMKLGRYTF
DNA: TGCGCCAGCAGCCAGGCCGATTTGGGCAGAATGAAGTTGGGTCGCTACACCTTC

V: TRBV7-9
size: many
D: NA
J: TRBJ1-1
CDR3: CASGEDMNTEAFF
DNA: TGTGCCAGCGGTGAGGACATGAACACTGAAGCTTTCTTT

V: TRBV11-2
size: once
D: NA
J: TRBJ2-7
CDR3: CASSQDFGQSYEQYF
DNA: TGCGCCAGCAGCCAAGATTTCGGACAGTCCTACGAGCAGTACTTC

V: TRBV5-1
size: NA
D: NA
J: TRBJ1-3
CDR3: CASSLAQDSTGNTIYF
DNA: TGCGCCAGCAGCTTGGCCCAGGACAGCACTGGAAACACCATATATTTT

V: TRBV24-1
size: NA
D: NA
J: TRBJ2-5
CDR3: CATSDSGRRETQYF
DNA: TGTGCCACCAGTGATTCGGGCCGTCGGGAGACCCAGTACTTC

V: TRBV6-5
size: few
D: NA
J: TRBJ2-5
CDR3: CASSYWASEYQETQYF
DNA: TGTGCCAGCAGTTACTGGGCTAGCGAGTACCAAGAGACCCAGTACTTC

V: TRBV11-2
size: few
D: NA
J: TRBJ2-3
CDR3: CASSLGPSSTDTQYF
DNA: TGTGCCAGCAGCTTAGGCCCATCTAGCACAGATACGCAGTATTTT

V: TRBV5-1
size: NA
D: NA
J: TRBJ1-2
CDR3: CASSLEEAPYGYTF
DNA: TGCGCCAGCAGCTTGGAGGAGGCCCCATATGGCTACACCTTC

V: TRBV5-4
size: few
D: TRBD1
J: TRBJ2-2
CDR3: CASSSQGADTGELFF
DNA: TGCGCCAGCAGCTCGCAGGGGGCGGACACCGGGGAGCTGTTTTTT

V: TRBV29-1
size: many
D: NA
J: TRBJ2-5
CDR3: CSVGGFQETQYF
DNA: TGCAGCGTTGGTGGCTTCCAAGAGACCCAGTACTTC

V: TRBV20-1
size: NA
D: TRBD1
J: TRBJ2-7
CDR3: CSGQGTLGLYEQYF
DNA: TGCAGTGGACAGGGCACACTAGGGCTCTACGAGCAGTACTTC

V: TRBV19
size: NA
D: TRBD2
J: TRBJ2-2
CDR3: CASSRTSGRARGTGELFF
DNA: TGTGCCAGTAGTAGGACTAGCGGGAGGGCCCGCGGCACCGGGGAGCTGTTTTTT

V: TRBV7-9
size: many
D: NA
J: TRBJ1-6
CDR3: CASGAGAYNSPLHF
DNA: TGTGCCAGCGGGGCCGGGGCCTATAATTCACCCCTCCACTTT

V: TRBV29-1
size: NA
D: TRBD1
J: TRBJ1-1
CDR3: CSVVGQGASTNTEAFF
DNA: TGCAGCGTTGTCGGACAGGGGGCTTCCACGAACACTGAAGCTTTCTTT

V: TRBV19
size: many
D: NA
J: TRBJ1-2
CDR3: CASSIADYGYTF
DNA: TGTGCCAGCAGTATTGCGGACTATGGCTACACCTTC

V: TRBV20-1
size: once
D: TRBD2
J: TRBJ2-2
CDR3: CSARITSGNTGELFF
DNA: TGCAGTGCTAGAATAACTAGCGGGAACACCGGGGAGCTGTTTTTT

V: TRBV7-9
size: NA
D: NA
J: TRBJ2-7
CDR3: CASITGPTRRRQYF
DNA: TGTGCCAGCATCACGGGACCCACGCGGAGGAGGCAGTACTTC

V: TRBV5-6
size: few
D: NA
J: TRBJ1-6
CDR3: CASSLDQNNSPLHF
DNA: TGTGCCAGCAGCTTGGATCAGAATAATTCACCCCTCCACTTT

V: TRBV10-3
size: many
D: NA
J: TRBJ1-1
CDR3: CAIMGGLENTEAFF
DNA: TGTGCCATCATGGGGGGGCTAGAGAACACTGAAGCTTTCTTT

V: TRBV7-4
size: NA
D: TRBD1
J: TRBJ2-6
CDR3: CASSTEQGALPRANVLTF
DNA: TGTGCCAGCAGTACCGAACAGGGGGCGCTGCCCCGGGCCAACGTCCTGACTTTC

V: TRBV29-1
size: NA
D: NA
J: TRBJ1-1
CDR3: CSSHGVTEAFF
DNA: TGCAGCTCCCACGGTGTCACTGAAGCTTTCTTT

V: TRBV7-8
size: NA
D: TRBD2
J: TRBJ2-5
CDR3: CASSVGLAGAQETQYF
DNA: TGTGCCAGCAGCGTGGGACTAGCGGGAGCCCAAGAGACCCAGTACTTC

V: TRBV2
size: few
D: TRBD1
J: TRBJ1-1
CDR3: CASSKQGDTEAFF
DNA: TGTGCCAGCAGCAAACAGGGGGACACTGAAGCTTTCTTT

V: TRBV20-1
size: few
D: NA
J: TRBJ1-2
CDR3: CSLNRDPLVYGYTF
DNA: TGCAGTCTAAACCGGGACCCTCTCGTCTATGGCTACACCTTC

V: TRBV10-3
size: NA
D: NA
J: TRBJ2-5
CDR3: CAISESGTEETQYF
DNA: TGTGCCATCAGTGAGTCCGGGACCGAAGAGACCCAGTACTTC

V: TRBV2
size: many
D: NA
J: TRBJ1-1
CDR3: CASSALTANTEAFF
DNA: TGTGCCAGCAGTGCTCTGACAGCTAACACTGAAGCTTTCTTT

V: TRBV9
size: few
D: TRBD1
J: TRBJ1-2
CDR3: CASSATGTGNYGYTF
DNA: TGTGCCAGCAGCGCCACCGGGACAGGGAACTATGGCTACACCTTC

V: TRBV15
size: NA
D: TRBD1
J: TRBJ1-2
CDR3: CASSTGDRYGYTF
DNA: TGTGCCAGCAGTACAGGGGATCGCTATGGCTACACCTTC